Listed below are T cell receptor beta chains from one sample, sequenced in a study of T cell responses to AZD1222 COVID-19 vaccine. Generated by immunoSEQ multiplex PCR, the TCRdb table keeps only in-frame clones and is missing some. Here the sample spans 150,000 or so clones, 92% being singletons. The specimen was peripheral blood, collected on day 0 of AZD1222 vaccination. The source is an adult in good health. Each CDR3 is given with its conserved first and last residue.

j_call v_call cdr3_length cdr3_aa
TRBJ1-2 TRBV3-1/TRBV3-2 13 CASSSTGSYGYTF
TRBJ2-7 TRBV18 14 CASSRGAAGYEQYF
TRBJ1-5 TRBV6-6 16 CASSQGRGIGNQPQHF
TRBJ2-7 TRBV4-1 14 CASSQTRGTYEQYF
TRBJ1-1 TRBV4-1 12 CASSHPLAEAFF
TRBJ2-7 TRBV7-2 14 CASSLAPGTYEQYF
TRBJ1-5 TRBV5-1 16 CASSSGHANSNQPQHF
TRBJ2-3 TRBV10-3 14 CAISDRDGTDTQYF
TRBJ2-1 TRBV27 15 CASLGEGRLLDEQFF
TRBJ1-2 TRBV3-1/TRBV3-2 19 CASSQGRGDRIRYNYGYTF
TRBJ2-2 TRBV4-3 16 CASSQDQGSNTGELFF
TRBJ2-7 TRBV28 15 CASSLSLQGTYEQYF
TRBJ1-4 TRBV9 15 CASSYTGTGDEKLFF